Each of the 8 T cell receptor beta chains below was sequenced from the same sample in a study of blood T cell repertoires in COVID-19. Here immunoSEQ multiplex PCR was the method, and the copy in TCRdb shows in-frame clones only, minus some. The sample shows some 320,000 clones, over 90% of them seen only once. The sequenced material came from PBMCs or T cells enriched from blood (not recorded which). These receptors came from a woman younger than 45 who had been exposed to COVID-19.

This chain uses TRBV9 with TRBJ1-4, with 9 positions matching TRBD1. Trimming took 0 bases from V and 8 from J; bases not matched to a gene: 8. The CDR3 totals 16 residues. CDR1 and CDR2 (germline): SGDLS, YYNGEE. CDR3 in amino acids: CASSVGWDREGEKLFF. The CDR3 bases are TGTGCCAGCAGCGTAGGGTGGGACAGGGAAGGCGAAAAACTGTTTTTT.

V gene TRBV7-6 combines with J gene TRBJ1-1; TRBD1 matches at 7 bases. CDR1 and CDR2 from the germline V gene are SGHVS and FNYEAQ. The CDR3 is 14 residues long. V shed 5 bases, J shed 3 bases, and the junction held 6 bases outside the gene matches. The CDR3 DNA follows: TGTGCCAGCAGCACCCGGACAGGATACACTGAAGCTTTCTTT. The encoded protein is CASSTRTGYTEAFF.

V usage is TRBV7-9 and J usage is TRBJ1-1; no clear D. CDR3 size: 13 residues. Germline CDR1 is SEHNR and CDR2 is FQNEAQ (reference sequence). Between the trimmed V and J ends, which lost 0 bases and 8 bases, there was a span of 10 bases. The CDR3 coding sequence is TGTGCCAGCAGCTTAGCGCCGGGGATAGAAGCTTTCTTT. This translates into CASSLAPGIEAFF.

This rearrangement joins TRBV7-3 to TRBJ2-1; TRBD2 aligns across 10 bases. CDR3 size: 16 residues. Looked up from germline, CDR1 is SGHTA and CDR2 is FQGTGA. V gave up 5 bases and J gave up 9 bases; unmatched junction bases: 13. CDR3 coding DNA: TGTGCCAGCAGCCCCGGGACTAGCGTTCCTCAGGGTGAGCAGTTCTTC. Amino acid sequence: CASSPGTSVPQGEQFF. Full variable domain (outside the CDR3, taken from reference TRBV7-3 and TRBJ2-1): GAGVSQTPSNKVTEKGKYVELRCDPISGHTALYWYRQSLGQGPEFLIYFQGTGAADDSGLPNDRFFAVRPEGSVSTLKIQRTERGDSAVYLCASSPGTSVPQGEQFFGPGTRLTVL.

V and J are TRBV5-1 and TRBJ1-6; 11 bases align to TRBD1. V lost 4 bases to trimming and J lost 6 bases; unmatched junction nucleotides: 3. There are 15 residues in the CDR3. Germline V gene data show CDR1 as SGHRS and CDR2 as YFSETQ. The CDR3 region is CASSPGQGANSPLHF. The CDR3 DNA follows: TGCGCCAGCAGCCCCGGACAGGGGGCTAATTCACCCCTCCACTTT.

The chain joins TRBV11-3 to TRBJ2-1, with D possibly matching TRBD1 (5 bases). The germline CDR1 and CDR2 sequences are SGHNT and YENEEA. The CDR3 length is 13 residues. V was trimmed by 4 bases and J by 10 bases, leaving 14 bases between them. In nucleotides, the CDR3 is TGTGCCAGCAGCTCCCCCCAGGGTTCGGAGCAGTTCTTC. Its translation is CASSSPQGSEQFF.

The chain has TRBV6-2 or TRBV6-3 and TRBJ2-1; D unclear. Germline V gives CDR1 MNHEY, CDR2 SVGEGT. The CDR3 sequence is 13 residues long. V was clipped by 2 bases and J by 3 bases, with 5 bases between them. CDR3 nucleotides: TGTGCCAGCAGTTACAGGAGCTACAATGAGCAGTTCTTC. This gives the protein CASSYRSYNEQFF.

This clone showed up just once. The genes are TRBV4-1 and TRBJ1-2; the D is unclear. The germline V gene has CDR1 MGHRA and CDR2 YSYEKL. V was shortened by 7 bases and J by 4 bases, with 22 bases between the two germline ends. CDR3 size: 16 residues. The CDR3 DNA sequence: TGCGCCAGCACCACAACCCCTCGGGTTTATCCCTATGGCTACACCTTC. Encoded protein: CASTTTPRVYPYGYTF.